The 26 T cell receptor beta chains listed next were all sequenced from one sample in a study of OX40 agonist ivuxolimab in advanced cancers. Assay: immunoSEQ multiplex PCR; the TCRdb copy retains only in-frame clones and omits some. The table includes about 37,000 clones, more than 75% detected once. This specimen was CD4+ or CD8+ T cells sorted from blood, taken in a trial of the OX40 agonist ivuxolimab. These receptors originate from an adult with an advanced solid tumor such as melanoma, head and neck, liver or kidney cancer.

This chain links TRBV9 with TRBJ2-1; possibly TRBD1 for D (6 bases). The CDR3 is made up of 14 amino acids. V lost 0 bases to trimming and J lost 3 bases, with 7 bases between them. From germline, CDR1 is SGDLS and CDR2 YYNGEE. CDR3 residues: CASSVEGVYNEQFF. CDR3 coding DNA: TGTGCCAGCAGCGTAGAGGGGGTCTACAATGAGCAGTTCTTC.

This clone was counted a few times. An end of the junction does not agree with germline; a read error may underlie this. V and J are TRBV6-4 and TRBJ2-1; a weak D match, TRBD2 (6 bases). The germline CDR1 and CDR2 sequences are MRHNA and SNTAGT. CDR3 length: 14 residues. CDR3: CAISSREVGGEQFF. CDR3 sequence (DNA): TGTGCCATCAGTAGCCGGGAAGTGGGGGGTGAGCAGTTCTTC.

The chain joins TRBV7-9 to TRBJ2-3; 10 bases map to TRBD2. The CDR3 length is 16 residues. V shed 4 bases, J shed 6 bases, and the junction held 10 bases outside the gene matches. Germline assignment: CDR1 SEHNR and CDR2 FQNEAQ (reference sequence). The CDR3 reads CASSSELAGAMDTQYF. The CDR3 DNA follows: TGTGCCAGCAGCTCGGAGCTAGCGGGGGCAATGGATACGCAGTATTTT. Together with reference TRBV7-9 and TRBJ2-3, the CDR3 gives the full variable domain: DTGVSQNPRHKITKRGQNVTFRCDPISEHNRLYWYRQTLGQGPEFLTYFQNEAQLEKSRLLSDRFSAERPKGSFSTLEIQRTEQGDSAMYLCASSSELAGAMDTQYFGPGTRLTVL.

This chain links TRBV27 with TRBJ2-3; 8 bases are a match to TRBD1. Looked up from germline, CDR1 is MNHEY and CDR2 is SMNVEV (reference sequence). This CDR3 spans 14 amino acids. Losses at the gene ends were 5 bases for V and 5 bases for J; bases not matched to a gene: 6. In DNA, the CDR3 is TGTGCCAGCAGTAAGGACAGGGTCCAAGATACGCAGTATTTT. Amino acid sequence: CASSKDRVQDTQYF.

The chain joins TRBV4-1 to TRBJ1-2; TRBD1 matches 8 bases. Germline V gene data show CDR1 as MGHRA and CDR2 as YSYEKL. Trimming at V came to 1 base and at J to 6 bases, leaving 1 base not matched to a gene. CDR3 length: 13 amino acids. The CDR3 DNA sequence: TGCGCCAGCAGCCAAGGGACAGGGAATGGCTACACCTTC. Encoded protein: CASSQGTGNGYTF.

The chain couples TRBV7-3 to TRBJ2-2; 9 bases are shared with TRBD2. This CDR3 has 14 residues. J lost 6 bases, V lost 5 bases, and 4 bases had no gene match. Germline CDR1 reads SGHTA; CDR2 reads FQGTGA. The CDR3, as DNA: TGTGCCAGCAGCCCACAGCGGGGGGCCGGGGAGCTGTTTTTT. Translation: CASSPQRGAGELFF.

This clone was recorded once. The chain joins TRBV7-2 to TRBJ2-3, with 9 bases aligning to TRBD2. The CDR3 spans 15 residues. V shed 6 bases, J shed 4 bases, and the junction held 8 bases outside the gene matches. Germline CDR1 SGHTA, CDR2 FQGNSA. In nucleotides, the CDR3 is TGTGCCAGCAGTCAGAGCGGGAGGTGGCCAGATACGCAGTATTTT. Protein sequence: CASSQSGRWPDTQYF. Full variable domain (outside the CDR3, taken from reference TRBV7-2 and TRBJ2-3): GAGVSQSPSNKVTEKGKDVELRCDPISGHTALYWYRQSLGQGLEFLIYFQGNSAPDKSGLPSDRFSAERTGGSVSTLTIQRTQQEDSAVYLCASSQSGRWPDTQYFGPGTRLTVL.

The V gene is TRBV2, the J gene TRBJ2-2; D unresolved. Germline CDR1 is SNHLY and CDR2 is FYNNEI. CDR3 length: 13 residues. The ends were cut back, 7 bases at V and 2 bases at J, with 8 bases in the middle. This CDR3 reads CASNVANTGELFF. The CDR3 DNA follows: TGTGCCAGCAACGTAGCTAACACCGGGGAGCTGTTTTTT.

The rearrangement uses TRBV4-3 and TRBJ2-1, with TRBD1 matching 7 bases. The CDR3 extends over 14 amino acids. With V trimmed by 10 bases and J by 3 bases, 9 bases remained unmatched. Germline CDR1 is LGHNA and CDR2 is YSLEER. CDR3 bases: TGCGCCACTACAGACAGGGTAAACTACAATGAGCAGTTCTTC. Amino acid sequence: CATTDRVNYNEQFF.

This clone was detected once. This chain connects TRBV18 to TRBJ2-1; weak D call: TRBD1 (6 bases). The V and J ends lost 0 bases and 3 bases respectively, with 12 bases between them. The length of the CDR3 is 16 residues. Per germline, CDR1 KGHSH and CDR2 LQKENI. The CDR3 loop is CASSPPTPGHYNEQFF. As DNA, the CDR3 is TGTGCCAGCTCACCACCTACCCCGGGACACTACAATGAGCAGTTCTTC.

This clone was picked up one time. The genes are TRBV9 and TRBJ2-1, with 16 positions matching TRBD2. The CDR3 loop spans 17 amino acids. The J segment lost 4 bases and the V segment lost 3 bases, leaving 4 bases of the junction unmatched. Germline V lookup: CDR1 SGDLS, CDR2 YYNGEE. The CDR3, as DNA: TGTGCCAGCAGCGCGGGACTAGCGGGAGGGCTATACAATGAGCAGTTCTTC. It is translated as CASSAGLAGGLYNEQFF.

This clone was seen just once. V usage is TRBV5-4 and J usage is TRBJ2-5; D uncertain. The V and J ends lost 0 bases and 4 bases respectively, with 7 bases between them. Germline CDR1 SGHNT, CDR2 YYREEE (reference sequence). The CDR3 has 13 residues. CDR3 amino acids: CASSLGGPETQYF. CDR3 nucleotides: TGTGCCAGCAGCTTGGGTGGTCCAGAGACCCAGTACTTC.

The CDR3 protein is CASSYTVDTQYF. CDR3 DNA sequence: TGTGCCAGCAGCTACACGGTAGATACGCAGTATTTT. The chain links TRBV5-8 to TRBJ2-3; D call uncertain. The CDR3 sequence is 12 residues long. Germline V gene sequence: CDR1 SGHTS, CDR2 YDEGEE. The V end lost 3 bases, the J end lost 5 bases, and 7 bases lay between the germline ends.

This clone has just a few counts. The chain is built from TRBV29-1 and TRBJ2-1; D is unresolved. The V gene lost 7 bases and the J gene lost 4 bases, with 5 bases spanning the gap. The CDR3 sequence is 10 residues long. Germline loops: CDR1 SQVTM, CDR2 ANQGSEA. The CDR3 bases are TGCAGCGCACGTTACAATGAGCAGTTCTTC. Translated: CSARYNEQFF.

V usage is TRBV27 and J usage is TRBJ2-7; 9 bases fit TRBD1. Germline V lookup: CDR1 MNHEY, CDR2 SMNVEV (reference sequence). The V and J ends lost 5 bases and 2 bases, in that order; junction bases with no gene match: 10. The CDR3 runs to 16 residues. CDR3 sequence (DNA): TGTGCCAGCAGTCCAACCCCCGGGACAGGGACCTACGAGCAGTACTTC. Translating it yields CASSPTPGTGTYEQYF.

This clone was counted a few times. V is TRBV14 and J is TRBJ2-4; D remains unclear. Germline V gives CDR1 SGHDN, CDR2 FVKESK. Trimming cost V 4 bases and J 9 bases, with 10 bases left between them. The CDR3 contains 12 residues. For the CDR3, the DNA is TGTGCCAGCAGCCCAGGCCCTAGCATTCAGTACTTC. Protein product: CASSPGPSIQYF. Looking up the rest from reference TRBV14 and TRBJ2-4 gives the full variable domain: EAGVTQFPSHSVIEKGQTVTLRCDPISGHDNLYWYRRVMGKEIKFLLHFVKESKQDESGMPNNRFLAERTGGTYSTLKVQPAELEDSGVYFCASSPGPSIQYFGAGTRLSVL.

Written as DNA, the CDR3 is TGCGCCACCAGACACTGGGACAGGGATGGGTACGAGCAGTACTTC. The encoded protein is CATRHWDRDGYEQYF. This chain uses TRBV10-2 with TRBJ2-7; 9 nucleotides line up with TRBD1. CDR1 and CDR2 (germline): WSHSY, SAAADI. J lost 4 bases, V lost 10 bases, and 14 bases had no gene match. The CDR3 has 15 amino acids.

The genes are TRBV19 and TRBJ1-3; D gene unclear. Germline V lookup: CDR1 LNHDA, CDR2 SQIVND (reference sequence). This CDR3 contains 15 residues. The V gene lost 7 bases and the J gene lost 0 bases, with 13 bases spanning the gap. CDR3 region: CASIMTPNSGNTIYF. The CDR3 coding sequence is TGTGCCAGTATTATGACACCCAACTCTGGAAACACCATATATTTT.

The chain employs TRBV28 and TRBJ2-2, with D unresolved. The CDR3 length is 16 residues. Between the trimmed V and J ends, which lost 6 bases and 3 bases, there was a span of 17 bases. Germline V CDR1 and CDR2: MDHEN, SYDVKM. The CDR3 sequence: CASRTDSQGYTGELFF. CDR3 in DNA: TGTGCCAGCAGGACTGACTCACAAGGATACACCGGGGAGCTGTTTTTT.

The gene calls are TRBV4-3 and TRBJ1-1; D is undetermined. The germline V gene has CDR1 LGHNA and CDR2 YSLEER. The CDR3 totals 15 residues. Trimming cost V 2 bases and J 2 bases, with 12 bases left between them. CDR3 residues: CASSQKAGGNTEAFF. The CDR3 DNA reads TGCGCCAGCAGCCAAAAGGCAGGTGGTAACACTGAAGCTTTCTTT.

This sequence joins TRBV7-2 and TRBJ2-7; 11 bases are a match to TRBD2. CDR1 and CDR2 (germline): SGHTA, FQGNSA. With V trimmed by 4 bases and J by 2 bases, 7 bases remained unmatched. CDR3 length: 16 residues. In DNA, the CDR3 is TGTGCCAGCAGCTCCGTACTAGCGGGGGACCCCTACGAGCAGTACTTC. Amino acids: CASSSVLAGDPYEQYF.

This chain links TRBV4-1 with TRBJ2-7; 9 bases are shared with TRBD1. CDR1 is MGHRA and CDR2 is YSYEKL in the germline V gene. V shed 4 bases, J shed 2 bases, and the junction held 6 bases outside the gene matches. The CDR3 is 15 amino acids. Written as DNA, the CDR3 is TGCGCCAGCAGCCTACTCCGGACAGGGGCCTACGAGCAGTACTTC. This encodes CASSLLRTGAYEQYF.

The chain joins TRBV6-6 to TRBJ2-5, with TRBD2 identical over 9 bases. J was trimmed by 6 bases and V by 7 bases; bases with no gene match: 6. CDR3 size: 13 residues. Germline V CDR1 and CDR2: MNHNY, SVGAGI (reference sequence). As DNA, the CDR3 is TGTGCCAGCAACTTAGCGGGGGCCCAGACCCAGTACTTC. Translated: CASNLAGAQTQYF.

J is TRBJ2-7 and V is TRBV7-9; TRBD1 aligns across 8 bases. V lost 6 bases to trimming and J lost 2 bases; unmatched junction nucleotides: 3. The CDR3 has 13 residues. Germline lookup yields CDR1 SEHNR and CDR2 FQNEAQ (reference sequence). The CDR3 DNA reads TGTGCCAGCAGGGGGGACAGGACCTACGAGCAGTACTTC. Amino acids: CASRGDRTYEQYF.

The chain couples TRBV4-3 to TRBJ1-1, with TRBD1 as a possible D gene (6 bases). V was cut by 2 bases and J by 1 base, with 11 bases left in between. This CDR3 spans 15 amino acids. Germline V lookup: CDR1 LGHNA, CDR2 YSLEER. This CDR3 is CASSQSDRTNTEAFF. In DNA, the CDR3 is TGCGCCAGCAGCCAATCCGACAGGACGAACACTGAAGCTTTCTTT.

In this sample, this clone turned up once. V usage is TRBV19 and J usage is TRBJ1-4; TRBD1 aligns across 9 bases. J was trimmed by 6 bases and V by 5 bases; bases with no gene match: 10. CDR1 and CDR2 (germline): LNHDA, SQIVND (reference sequence). CDR3 length: 16 amino acids. The DNA of the CDR3 is TGTGCCAGTAGTGATACCACAGGGGGCGCGTATGAAAAACTGTTTTTT. It is translated as CASSDTTGGAYEKLFF.